The 27 T cell receptor beta chains listed next were all sequenced from one sample in a study of shared clonotypes between healthy human individuals. Profiled with immunoSEQ multiplex PCR; TCRdb holds only in-frame clones, not every one. The data show roughly 1.5 million clones, 95% to 99% seen once. The sequenced sample was naive CD4+ T cells sorted from blood. Subset of the sample: CD45RA+ positively selected. The receptors derive from a man in his thirties or forties in good health.

J is TRBJ1-1 and V is TRBV19; D may be TRBD1 (5 bases). Germline lookup yields CDR1 LNHDA and CDR2 SQIVND (reference sequence). The V gene lost 1 base and the J gene lost 0 bases, with 9 bases spanning the gap. The CDR3 loop spans 15 amino acids. The CDR3 loop reads CASSIGGAVNTEAFF. CDR3 coding DNA: TGTGCCAGTAGTATAGGTGGGGCCGTGAACACTGAAGCTTTCTTT.

The V and J genes are TRBV28 and TRBJ1-3; 12 bases match TRBD1. The V gene end was trimmed by 5 bases and the J gene end by 3 bases; junction bases not matched to a gene: 8. Germline V lookup: CDR1 MDHEN, CDR2 SYDVKM. The CDR3 runs 17 residues. The CDR3 is CASSPPGTGGSGNTIYF. CDR3 coding DNA: TGTGCCAGCAGTCCCCCAGGGACAGGGGGCAGTGGAAACACCATATATTTT. The full variable domain, in which reference TRBV28 and TRBJ1-3 provide the parts outside the CDR3, is DVKVTQSSRYLVKRTGEKVFLECVQDMDHENMFWYRQDPGLGLRLIYFSYDVKMKEKGDIPEGYSVSREKKERFSLILESASTNQTSMYLCASSPPGTGGSGNTIYFGEGSWLTVV.

The chain links TRBV19 to TRBJ2-7; no definite D call. Germline V gene lookup returns CDR1 LNHDA and CDR2 SQIVND (reference sequence). The CDR3 spans 11 residues. CDR3 sequence: CQLGISYEQYF. CDR3 nucleotide sequence: TGTCAATTGGGGATTTCCTACGAGCAGTACTTC. The full variable domain, rest sourced from reference TRBV19 and TRBJ2-7, is DGGITQSPKYLFRKEGQNVTLSCEQNLNHDAMYWYRQDPGQGLRLIYYSQIVNDFQKGDIAEGYSVSREKKESFPLTVTSAQKNPTAFYLCQLGISYEQYFGPGTRLTVT.

This chain connects TRBV29-1 to TRBJ2-3; possibly TRBD1 for D (6 bases). This CDR3 comprises 13 residues. Germline V gene sequence: CDR1 SQVTM, CDR2 ANQGSEA. The V end lost 2 bases, the J end lost 3 bases, and 9 bases lay between the germline ends. This CDR3 is CSVEPTGTDTQYF. The CDR3 region has the DNA TGCAGCGTTGAACCCACAGGGACAGATACGCAGTATTTT.

This chain joins TRBV18 and TRBJ1-2; no definite D call. CDR1 and CDR2 from the germline V gene are KGHSH and LQKENI. V lost 3 bases, J lost 7 bases, and 15 bases lay in between. This CDR3 contains 14 residues. CDR3 coding DNA: TGTGCCAGCTCACCGGTCGACCGGCGGAGTGGCTACACCTTC. Translation gives CASSPVDRRSGYTF.

This chain joins TRBV5-4 and TRBJ2-1; TRBD1 matches at 9 bases. After removal of 6 bases from V and 1 base from J, the junction contained 2 bases not matched to a gene. This CDR3 comprises 14 residues. CDR1 and CDR2 (germline): SGHNT, YYREEE (reference sequence). CDR3 coding DNA: TGTGCCAGCAAGGGACAGGGATCCTACAATGAGCAGTTCTTC. This encodes CASKGQGSYNEQFF.

The genes are TRBV13 and TRBJ2-7; perhaps TRBD2 as D (6 bases). Per the germline V gene, CDR1 is PRHDT and CDR2 is FYEKMQ (reference sequence). Trimming took 7 bases from V and 0 from J, leaving 19 bases between them. The CDR3 has 16 amino acids. CDR3 sequence: CASKRLGVMSSYEQYF. CDR3 in DNA: TGTGCCAGCAAAAGACTAGGGGTAATGAGCTCCTACGAGCAGTACTTC.

V and J are TRBV5-1 and TRBJ2-1; 9 bases line up with TRBD2. The CDR3 spans 13 residues. CDR1 and CDR2 from the germline V gene are SGHRS and YFSETQ. The V and J ends lost 0 bases and 12 bases, in that order; junction bases with no gene match: 4. The CDR3 loop is CASSLEASGMQFF. CDR3 DNA: TGCGCCAGCAGCTTGGAGGCTAGCGGGATGCAGTTCTTC.

The rearrangement uses TRBV5-1 and TRBJ2-5; either TRBD1 or TRBD2 may fit D (6 bases each). The CDR3 sequence is 17 residues long. Germline V gene lookup returns CDR1 SGHRS and CDR2 YFSETQ. The ends were cut back, 4 bases at V and 1 base at J, with 20 bases in the middle. CDR3 amino acids: CASSRGGGTVVQETQYF. In nucleotides, the CDR3 is TGCGCCAGCAGCCGTGGAGGGGGGACGGTGGTCCAAGAGACCCAGTACTTC.

The CDR3 sequence is CASRKPGTGPGGELFF. In nucleotides, the CDR3 is TGTGCCAGTAGGAAGCCGGGGACAGGGCCCGGCGGGGAGCTGTTTTTT. The genes are TRBV19 and TRBJ2-2; 9 positions match TRBD1. This CDR3 spans 16 amino acids. Losses at the gene ends were 6 bases for V and 7 bases for J; bases not matched to a gene: 12. From germline, CDR1 is LNHDA and CDR2 SQIVND (reference sequence).

This sequence joins TRBV2 and TRBJ1-3; the D gene is possibly TRBD1 (5 bases). The CDR3 has 16 residues. Looked up from germline, CDR1 is SNHLY and CDR2 is FYNNEI. Trimming removed 4 bases at V and 0 bases at J, with 13 bases between. The CDR3 loop reads CASSVKGPYSGNTIYF. The CDR3 coding sequence is TGTGCCAGCAGTGTGAAGGGGCCTTACTCTGGAAACACCATATATTTT.

The V call is TRBV10-3, the J call TRBJ2-1; tentatively, D is TRBD2 (5 bases). With 8 bases removed from V and 5 bases from J, the gap between germline ends came to 10 bases. From germline, CDR1 is ENHRY and CDR2 SYGVKD. The CDR3 runs to 12 residues. The CDR3 here is CAIGSGNNEQFF. For the CDR3, the DNA is TGTGCCATCGGGTCCGGGAACAATGAGCAGTTCTTC.

This chain links TRBV19 with TRBJ2-2, with D tentatively TRBD1 or TRBD2 (5 bases each). There are 18 residues in the CDR3. Trimming stripped 1 base from V and 5 bases from J, with 20 bases between. Germline-derived CDR1 and CDR2 are LNHDA and SQIVND (reference sequence). CDR3 nucleotide sequence: TGTGCCAGTAGTATAGCCCCCCTGGGGGTAATTGGTACCGGGGAGCTGTTTTTT. Translation gives CASSIAPLGVIGTGELFF.

DNA for the CDR3: TGTGCCAGCAGTTACTCAGGGCAGGGAGAATACGAGCAGTACTTC. It is translated as CASSYSGQGEYEQYF. J is TRBJ2-7 and V is TRBV6-6; D tentatively reads TRBD1 or TRBD2 (5 bases each). With 0 bases removed from V and 4 bases from J, the gap between germline ends came to 13 bases. There are 15 residues in the CDR3. The germline V gene encodes CDR1 MNHNY and CDR2 SVGAGI (reference sequence).

The chain employs TRBV5-1 and TRBJ2-3; the match to TRBD2 covers 10 bases. Germline loops: CDR1 SGHRS, CDR2 YFSETQ. The CDR3 covers 18 residues. The V and J ends lost 0 bases and 1 base, in that order; junction bases with no gene match: 8. DNA for the CDR3: TGCGCCAGCAGCTTGGCAATAGCGGGAGGAACGGGCACAGATACGCAGTATTTT. Protein product: CASSLAIAGGTGTDTQYF. The whole variable domain, filled in from reference TRBV5-1 and TRBJ2-3, reads KAGVTQTPRYLIKTRGQQVTLSCSPISGHRSVSWYQQTPGQGLQFLFEYFSETQRNKGNFPGRFSGRQFSNSRSEMNVSTLELGDSALYLCASSLAIAGGTGTDTQYFGPGTRLTVL.

The CDR3 sequence: CASSLTVDSSEKLFF. The CDR3 nucleotides read TGCGCCAGCAGCTTGACGGTGGACAGCAGCGAAAAACTGTTTTTT. The chain recombines TRBV5-1 with TRBJ1-4; tentatively, D is TRBD1 (6 bases). The V and J ends lost 1 base and 8 bases respectively, with 15 bases between them. The germline V gene has CDR1 SGHRS and CDR2 YFSETQ. This CDR3 region has 15 residues.

J is TRBJ2-5 and V is TRBV6-6; 7 bases match TRBD2. This CDR3 has 13 residues. The J segment lost 5 bases and the V segment lost 8 bases, leaving 8 bases of the junction unmatched. The germline V gene has CDR1 MNHNY and CDR2 SVGAGI (reference sequence). CDR3 residues: CASRAGERETQYF. DNA of the CDR3: TGTGCCAGCCGTGCGGGGGAGAGGGAGACCCAGTACTTC.

The CDR3 nucleotides read TGTGCCAGCAGTTTAAGGGACAGGACTTATGGCTACACCTTC. Amino acid sequence: CASSLRDRTYGYTF. The chain couples TRBV28 to TRBJ1-2, with 8 bases fitting TRBD1. Germline V gene lookup returns CDR1 MDHEN and CDR2 SYDVKM. J gave up 5 bases and V 2 bases, and 4 bases lay outside the gene matches. The CDR3 totals 14 residues.

In nucleotides, the CDR3 is TGTGCCTGGAGAGGGGGGAACTCTGGAAACACCATATATTTT. It specifies CAWRGGNSGNTIYF. This rearrangement joins TRBV30 to TRBJ1-3, with D possibly TRBD1 on 6 matching bases. V gave up 3 bases and J gave up 0 bases, with 9 bases separating them. Germline-derived CDR1 and CDR2 are GTSNPN and SVGIG (reference sequence). The CDR3 covers 14 residues.

The chain is built from TRBV5-1 and TRBJ2-1; TRBD2 agrees at 7 bases. Germline V lookup: CDR1 SGHRS, CDR2 YFSETQ. This CDR3 region has 17 residues. The junction had 7 bases not matched to a gene; V was cut back by 1 base and J by 0 bases. In DNA, the CDR3 is TGCGCCAGCAGCTTGTTCCCTAGCGGTTCCTCCTACAATGAGCAGTTCTTC. Translation gives CASSLFPSGSSYNEQFF.

The chain carries TRBV6-5 and TRBJ2-7, with 10 nucleotides matching TRBD1. CDR1 is MNHEY and CDR2 is SVGAGI in the germline V gene. J gave up 2 bases and V 7 bases, and 5 bases lay outside the gene matches. The CDR3 has 14 amino acids. CDR3 sequence reads: CASKRDRGPYEQYF. The CDR3 DNA is TGTGCCAGCAAAAGGGACAGGGGACCCTACGAGCAGTACTTC.

The rearrangement joins TRBV6-5 to TRBJ1-2; a possible D gene is TRBD1 (5 bases). Germline CDR1 is MNHEY and CDR2 is SVGAGI. The CDR3 is 14 residues long. Trimming left V 4 bases short and J 2 bases short, with 11 bases between. For the CDR3, the DNA is TGTGCCAGCAGTTTTATCAGGGAGAACTATGGCTACACCTTC. Translation: CASSFIRENYGYTF.

A single count supports this clone. This chain joins TRBV7-2 and TRBJ1-5; D call uncertain. This CDR3 contains 16 residues. The V gene's germline CDR1 is SGHTA and CDR2 FQGNSA. V lost 5 bases and J 0 bases, leaving 14 bases between the germline ends. The CDR3 protein is CASSPHPGNSNQPQHF. The CDR3 DNA is TGTGCCAGCAGCCCCCACCCGGGGAATAGCAATCAGCCCCAGCATTTT.

CDR3 nucleotide sequence: TGTGCCAGCAGCTTAAACATCGAAGGGTCCTATGGCTACACCTTC. Translating it yields CASSLNIEGSYGYTF. The chain links TRBV7-3 to TRBJ1-2; D unresolved. CDR1 and CDR2 from the germline V gene are SGHTA and FQGTGA. The length of the CDR3 is 15 residues. V gave up 1 base and J gave up 4 bases, with 13 bases separating them.

The gene calls are TRBV7-8 and TRBJ2-3; 11 nucleotides match TRBD2. J gave up 1 base and V 2 bases, and 2 bases lay outside the gene matches. Germline V CDR1 and CDR2: SGHVS, FQNEAQ. The CDR3 runs 16 residues. CDR3 bases: TGTGCCAGCAGCTTACAGGGACTAGCGGGCACAGATACGCAGTATTTT. Protein: CASSLQGLAGTDTQYF.

V usage is TRBV19 and J usage is TRBJ1-2; no reliable D call. Trimming removed 8 bases from V and 1 base from J, with 20 bases in between. The V gene's germline CDR1 is LNHDA and CDR2 SQIVND (reference sequence). This CDR3 region has 16 residues. The CDR3 DNA sequence: TGTGCCAGTGGGCCGATATCGGGCAAGTTTAACTATGGCTACACCTTC. Translation gives CASGPISGKFNYGYTF. The complete variable domain, with remaining parts taken from reference TRBV19 and TRBJ1-2, reads DGGITQSPKYLFRKEGQNVTLSCEQNLNHDAMYWYRQDPGQGLRLIYYSQIVNDFQKGDIAEGYSVSREKKESFPLTVTSAQKNPTAFYLCASGPISGKFNYGYTFGSGTRLTVV.

Only one count was recorded for this clone. The rearrangement uses TRBV4-1 and TRBJ1-1, with D possibly matching TRBD1 (5 bases). The germline V gene has CDR1 MGHRA and CDR2 YSYEKL. V lost 0 bases, J lost 2 bases, and 16 bases lay in between. This CDR3 has 17 amino acids. CDR3 DNA sequence: TGCGCCAGCAGCCAAGATTCGGGACGCTTCGGAAACACTGAAGCTTTCTTT. Amino acids: CASSQDSGRFGNTEAFF.